Presented here are 10 T cell receptor beta chains from one specimen sequenced in a study of a mutant IDH1 vaccine in newly diagnosed glioma. Measured with immunoSEQ multiplex PCR; TCRdb has only the in-frame clones, and not every one. The data contain roughly 130,000 clones, around three quarters of them seen just once; the ten biggest clones take up approximately 5%. As to time point: week 11, during vaccination. Doses comprised 300 ug of mutant IDH1 20-mer peptide each, plus topical imiquimod. Their cognate antigens are unknown. This specimen was PBMCs, taken from a glioma patient whose treatment included an IDH1 peptide vaccine. The receptors here all came from a man aged 40-55 years with glioma.

The rearrangement joins TRBV7-9 to TRBJ2-1; D possibly corresponds to TRBD1 (5 bases). The CDR3 covers 14 residues. The germline V gene has CDR1 SEHNR and CDR2 FQNEAQ (reference sequence). Trimming cost V 0 bases and J 10 bases, with 13 bases left between them. For the CDR3, the DNA is TGTGCCAGCAGCTTAGCGCAGGGATCTGAGGAGCAGTTCTTC. It specifies CASSLAQGSEEQFF.

This clone has just a few counts. V gene TRBV7-8 combines with J gene TRBJ2-3; TRBD1 matches at 10 bases. There are 17 residues in the CDR3. Germline lookup yields CDR1 SGHVS and CDR2 FQNEAQ. V lost 9 bases to trimming and J lost 2 bases; unmatched junction nucleotides: 14. CDR3 in amino acids: CASNPRGTGVDTDTQYF. In DNA, the CDR3 is TGTGCCAGTAACCCCCGGGGGACAGGGGTGGACACAGATACGCAGTATTTT.

The rearrangement links TRBV18 to TRBJ2-3; 12 bases line up with TRBD2. The CDR3 loop spans 18 amino acids. Losses at the gene ends were 1 base for V and 5 bases for J; bases not matched to a gene: 10. The germline V gene encodes CDR1 KGHSH and CDR2 LQKENI. The DNA of the CDR3 is TGTGCCAGCTCACCACGTCGCCTAGCGGGAGGGAGGGAAGATACGCAGTATTTT. Residues: CASSPRRLAGGREDTQYF.

This chain uses TRBV28 with TRBJ1-1; TRBD1 is a possible D gene (6 bases). From germline, CDR1 is MDHEN and CDR2 SYDVKM. V was shortened by 2 bases and J by 5 bases, with 9 bases between the two germline ends. The CDR3 length is 13 residues. CDR3 nucleotide sequence: TGTGCCAGCAGTTTACCAGGGGTGACTGAAGCTTTCTTT. Its translation: CASSLPGVTEAFF.

This chain joins TRBV5-4 and TRBJ2-5; D is unresolved. Germline V CDR1 and CDR2: SGHNT, YYREEE (reference sequence). This CDR3 comprises 14 residues. Trimming left V 0 bases short and J 3 bases short, with 9 bases between. The CDR3 coding sequence is TGTGCCAGCAGCTTGGAGGGCCGGAAAGAGACCCAGTACTTC. It yields the protein CASSLEGRKETQYF.

The J gene is TRBJ1-2, the V gene TRBV5-1; D might be TRBD1 (5 bases). Germline V gene data show CDR1 as SGHRS and CDR2 as YFSETQ. This CDR3 is built from 13 residues. V was cut by 6 bases and J by 6 bases, with 15 bases left in between. CDR3 region: CASTDGAEHGYTF. The CDR3 DNA reads TGCGCCAGCACCGATGGGGCAGAACATGGCTACACCTTC.

The chain employs TRBV7-2 and TRBJ2-7; D gene ambiguous. The germline CDR1 and CDR2 sequences are SGHTA and FQGNSA. The CDR3 covers 13 residues. The ends were cut back, 5 bases at V and 6 bases at J, with 14 bases in the middle. Here the CDR3 DNA reads TGTGCCAGCAGCAAATCATCGGGTTTCGAGCAGTACTTC. This translates into CASSKSSGFEQYF.

The J gene is TRBJ1-1, the V gene TRBV5-1; TRBD1 agrees at 8 bases. This CDR3 spans 15 amino acids. The ends lost 3 bases at V and 0 bases at J; junction bases unmatched: 4. Germline V CDR1 and CDR2: SGHRS, YFSETQ. This chain's CDR3 is CASSSLTGVNTEAFF. In nucleotides, the CDR3 is TGCGCCAGCAGCTCCCTGACAGGGGTGAACACTGAAGCTTTCTTT. Filled out from reference TRBV5-1 and TRBJ1-1, the complete variable domain reads KAGVTQTPRYLIKTRGQQVTLSCSPISGHRSVSWYQQTPGQGLQFLFEYFSETQRNKGNFPGRFSGRQFSNSRSEMNVSTLELGDSALYLCASSSLTGVNTEAFFGQGTRLTVV.

V and J are TRBV15 and TRBJ2-5, with 14 bases aligning to TRBD2. V lost 0 bases to trimming and J lost 5 bases; unmatched junction nucleotides: 5. In germline, CDR1 is LNHNV, CDR2 YYDKDF (reference sequence). The CDR3 length is 17 residues. The CDR3 bases are TGTGCCACCAGCAGAGAAGCGGGACTAGCGGGAGTTGAGACCCAGTACTTC. This translates into CATSREAGLAGVETQYF.

This clone is a singleton in its sample. This chain uses TRBV6-4 with TRBJ2-6; D remains unclear. Trimming stripped 4 bases from V and 0 bases from J, with 4 bases between. This CDR3 contains 14 residues. CDR1 and CDR2 (germline): MRHNA, SNTAGT. This CDR3 is CASSVSSGANVLTF. DNA for the CDR3: TGTGCCAGCAGTGTCTCCTCTGGGGCCAACGTCCTGACTTTC.